Listed here are 19 T cell receptor beta chains from one sample, sequenced in a study of graft-versus-host responses after intestinal transplantation. The antigens for these receptors are not known. The method was immunoSEQ multiplex PCR; TCRdb's version includes in-frame clones alone and lacks a portion of them. Among tens of thousands of clones listed, about 91% were seen once. The specimen comprised unstimulated CD8+ T cells sorted from spleen or lymph node cells, sampled before intestinal transplant. These receptors all stem from a human donor who received an intestinal transplant.

The V gene is TRBV28, the J gene TRBJ1-2; tentatively, D is TRBD1 (6 bases). This CDR3 has 14 residues. Between the trimmed V and J ends, which lost 1 base and 8 bases, there was a span of 14 bases. Germline V CDR1 and CDR2: MDHEN, SYDVKM. CDR3 protein: CASSLFTGYEGYTF. CDR3 DNA: TGTGCCAGCAGTTTATTTACAGGGTATGAGGGCTACACCTTC.

V and J are TRBV7-2 and TRBJ2-2; D unresolved. This CDR3 comprises 11 residues. Germline lookup yields CDR1 SGHTA and CDR2 FQGNSA. V was trimmed by 2 bases and J by 9 bases, leaving 4 bases between them. The CDR3 DNA reads as TGTGCCAGCAGCTTAAACTGGGAGCTGTTTTTT. This encodes CASSLNWELFF.

The chain recombines TRBV5-4 with TRBJ2-3, with D tentatively TRBD2 (5 bases). The CDR3 has 16 amino acids. CDR1 and CDR2 (germline): SGHNT, YYREEE (reference sequence). Trimming removed 2 bases from V and 2 bases from J, with 15 bases in between. The CDR3 nucleotides read TGTGCCAGCAGCTTCAGTGGGAGAGGGCCCACAGATACGCAGTATTTT. Amino acids: CASSFSGRGPTDTQYF.

This CDR3 reads CASRVTGAPSYEQYF. The CDR3 bases are TGTGCCAGCAGGGTAACAGGGGCGCCTTCCTACGAGCAGTACTTC. The chain has TRBV28 and TRBJ2-7, with TRBD1 matching over 7 bases. This CDR3 has 15 residues. Germline CDR1 MDHEN, CDR2 SYDVKM. V shed 6 bases, J shed 1 base, and the junction held 9 bases outside the gene matches.

The rearrangement links TRBV29-1 to TRBJ1-4, with D possibly TRBD1 on 5 matching bases. V lost 7 bases to trimming and J lost 7 bases, with 7 bases between them. CDR1 and CDR2 from the germline V gene are SQVTM and ANQGSEA. The CDR3 has 10 residues. DNA of the CDR3: TGCAGCGGGGGCGGTGAAAAACTGTTTTTT. Amino acid sequence: CSGGGEKLFF.

This chain uses TRBV5-6 with TRBJ2-1; the match to TRBD2 covers 11 bases. V lost 4 bases to trimming and J lost 4 bases; unmatched junction nucleotides: 7. The germline gives CDR1 SGHDT, CDR2 YYEEEE. The CDR3 extends over 16 amino acids. The CDR3 DNA reads TGTGCCAGCAGCGGTCCGGGGACTAGCGGATACAATGAGCAGTTCTTC. Translation gives CASSGPGTSGYNEQFF.

The chain uses TRBV4-3 and TRBJ1-2, with 7 positions matching TRBD1. Germline trimming cut 0 bases from V and 4 bases from J; bases unmatched to any gene: 5. The CDR3 length is 15 residues. CDR1 and CDR2 (germline): LGHNA, YSLEER. The CDR3 region has the DNA TGCGCCAGCAGCCAAGATCGACAGGGCACCTATGGCTACACCTTC. It specifies CASSQDRQGTYGYTF.

The chain is built from TRBV18 and TRBJ2-7; 10 nucleotides agree with TRBD1. With 4 bases clipped from V and 3 bases from J, the junction kept 9 bases outside the gene matches. The CDR3 contains 16 residues. Germline V gene sequence: CDR1 KGHSH, CDR2 LQKENI. The CDR3 spells CASSQTPGTGVYEQYF. For the CDR3, the DNA is TGTGCCAGCTCACAAACCCCCGGGACAGGGGTCTACGAGCAGTACTTC.

The chain carries TRBV27 and TRBJ1-5; 8 bases are a match to TRBD1. Germline-derived CDR1 and CDR2 are MNHEY and SMNVEV (reference sequence). J gave up 6 bases and V 2 bases, and 0 bases lay outside the gene matches. The CDR3 contains 13 residues. The CDR3 reads CASSLGQGQPQHF. CDR3 coding DNA: TGTGCCAGCAGTTTAGGACAGGGTCAGCCCCAGCATTTT.

The chain couples TRBV19 to TRBJ2-7; the D gene is possibly TRBD2 (5 bases). From germline, CDR1 is LNHDA and CDR2 SQIVND (reference sequence). V gave up 6 bases and J gave up 3 bases, with 15 bases separating them. The CDR3 is made up of 14 amino acids. The CDR3 bases are TGTGCCAGTAGCCCTGGCGGGCCAGACTACGAGCAGTACTTC. It specifies CASSPGGPDYEQYF.

This chain uses TRBV27 with TRBJ1-2; perhaps TRBD1 as D (5 bases). Per germline, CDR1 MNHEY and CDR2 SMNVEV (reference sequence). This CDR3 spans 14 amino acids. Deletions cut 2 bases from V and 4 bases from J, with 11 bases between. CDR3 sequence (DNA): TGTGCCAGCAGTTTAGGGAGGGGCCCCTATGGCTACACCTTC. Translated: CASSLGRGPYGYTF.

The DNA for the CDR3 is TGCGCCAGCAGCTTGGCCCAGGGGCATGCCAAAAACATTCAGTACTTC. Protein sequence: CASSLAQGHAKNIQYF. V gene TRBV5-1 combines with J gene TRBJ2-4, with a possible D match to TRBD1 (6 bases). The CDR3 loop spans 16 amino acids. Germline V gene sequence: CDR1 SGHRS, CDR2 YFSETQ. Trimming left V 0 bases short and J 1 base short, with 11 bases between.

Here the CDR3 reads CASSWAVSGANVLTF. The CDR3 region has the DNA TGCGCCAGCAGCTGGGCCGTCTCTGGGGCCAACGTCCTGACTTTC. The gene calls are TRBV4-1 and TRBJ2-6, with D hard to call. The length of the CDR3 is 15 residues. Germline V gives CDR1 MGHRA, CDR2 YSYEKL. The V gene lost 5 bases and the J gene lost 0 bases, with 8 bases spanning the gap.

For the CDR3, the DNA is TGTGCCAGCACCGAGGGGACTTATACGCAGTATTTT. Its protein is CASTEGTYTQYF. The chain links TRBV7-9 to TRBJ2-3; possibly TRBD2 for D (6 bases). This CDR3 is 12 amino acids long. V was shortened by 7 bases and J by 7 bases, with 12 bases between the two germline ends. The V gene's germline CDR1 is SEHNR and CDR2 FQNEAQ (reference sequence).

The V call is TRBV19, the J call TRBJ2-5, with TRBD1 matching 9 bases. Germline V CDR1 and CDR2: LNHDA, SQIVND (reference sequence). This CDR3 has 15 amino acids. Trimming removed 5 bases from V and 5 bases from J; junction bases left unmatched: 9. CDR3 sequence reads: CASSSFGTGLETQYF. The CDR3, as DNA: TGTGCCAGTAGTTCATTCGGGACAGGGTTGGAGACCCAGTACTTC.

The chain links TRBV11-2 to TRBJ2-2, with a tentative D call TRBD1 (5 bases). Germline CDR1 and CDR2: SGHAT and FQNNGV. CDR3 length equals 14 residues. V dropped 5 bases and J dropped 1 base, with 8 bases sitting between them. CDR3 nucleotide sequence: TGTGCCAGCAGCCTCGGACAGAACACCGGGGAGCTGTTTTTT. It encodes CASSLGQNTGELFF.

The genes are TRBV7-6 and TRBJ2-1; no definite D call. The V gene lost 5 bases and the J gene lost 0 bases, with 14 bases spanning the gap. CDR3 length: 16 amino acids. Germline-derived CDR1 and CDR2 are SGHVS and FNYEAQ. The CDR3 DNA follows: TGTGCCAGCAGCATACGCCTCGCTAGCTCCTACAATGAGCAGTTCTTC. This translates into CASSIRLASSYNEQFF. The full variable domain, in which reference TRBV7-6 and TRBJ2-1 provide the parts outside the CDR3, is GAGVSQSPRYKVTKRGQDVALRCDPISGHVSLYWYRQALGQGPEFLTYFNYEAQQDKSGLPNDRFSAERPEGSISTLTIQRTEQRDSAMYRCASSIRLASSYNEQFFGPGTRLTVL.

Concerning this clone: Compared with germline, one end of the junction differs, possibly owing to a read error. The V call is TRBV5-4, the J call TRBJ2-2, with 7 bases identical to TRBD1. The CDR3 sequence is 17 residues long. Germline V gene lookup returns CDR1 SGHNT and CDR2 YYREEE (reference sequence). CDR3 DNA sequence: TGTGCCAGCAGTTTGGCCCCCTCCGGGACAGTCACCGGGGAGCTGTTTTTT. Translation gives CASSLAPSGTVTGELFF.

The chain uses TRBV7-9 and TRBJ2-7; 10 bases are a match to TRBD2. The CDR3 is 17 residues long. V gave up 5 bases and J gave up 3 bases; unmatched junction bases: 13. The germline gives CDR1 SEHNR, CDR2 FQNEAQ (reference sequence). The CDR3 bases are TGTGCCAGCAGCCCAAGGGCTAGCGGGGGACGATTCTACGAGCAGTACTTC. Protein product: CASSPRASGGRFYEQYF.